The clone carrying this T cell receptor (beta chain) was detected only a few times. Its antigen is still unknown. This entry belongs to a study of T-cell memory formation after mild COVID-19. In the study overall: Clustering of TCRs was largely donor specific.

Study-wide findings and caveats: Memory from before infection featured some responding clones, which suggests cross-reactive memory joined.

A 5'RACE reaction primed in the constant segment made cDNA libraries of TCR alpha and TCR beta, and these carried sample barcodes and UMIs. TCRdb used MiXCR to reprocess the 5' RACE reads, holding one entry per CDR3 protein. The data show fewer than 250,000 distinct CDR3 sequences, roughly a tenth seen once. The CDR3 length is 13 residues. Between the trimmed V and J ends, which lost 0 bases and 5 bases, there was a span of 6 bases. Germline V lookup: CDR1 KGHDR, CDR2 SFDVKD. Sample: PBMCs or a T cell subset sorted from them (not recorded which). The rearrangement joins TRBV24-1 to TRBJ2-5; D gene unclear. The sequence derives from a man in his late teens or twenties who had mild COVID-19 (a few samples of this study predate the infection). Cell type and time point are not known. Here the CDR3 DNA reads TGTGCCACCAGTGATTTGGGTCAGGAGACCCAGTACTTC. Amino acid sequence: CATSDLGQETQYF.